This T cell receptor (beta chain) was documented in a study of cytomegalovirus exposure and HLA in healthy donors. This clone was picked up one time. Its specificity is not known. The PCR used 60 Vbeta and 13 Jbeta primers. TCRdb's table, derived via immunoSEQ multiplex PCR, lists solely in-frame clones and lacks some. Of 74,000 or so clones in the sample, just over 75% were seen once. Study-wide points: Some TCR beta chains (164 of them) were listed as cytomegalovirus-associated.

The V and J ends lost 3 bases and 4 bases, in that order; junction bases with no gene match: 6. The CDR3 runs 16 residues. Germline loops: CDR1 MGHRA, CDR2 YSYEKL. The sequencing sample was made of PBMCs. The TCR originated in a man aged 50 to 59 in good health and CMV-seropositive. The chain employs TRBV4-1 and TRBJ2-1; 10 bases align to TRBD1. The CDR3 loop is CASSQTGQGDYNEQFF. The CDR3 DNA reads TGCGCCAGCAGCCAGACCGGACAGGGGGATTACAATGAGCAGTTCTTC.